This entry is about one T cell receptor beta chain. What it recognizes is unknown. The sample originates from a study of T cell repertoires in cytomegalovirus infection. V was clipped by 7 bases and J by 7 bases; unmatched bases: 13. The CDR3 totals 16 residues. TCRdb redid the calling of the reads with MiXCR, one entry per CDR3 protein. Of approximately 74,000 distinct CDR3 sequences listed, roughly 40% are singletons. The sequencing used CD8+ T cells from cultured PBMCs, collected from culture after CMV antigen stimulation. The chain uses TRBV12-3 or TRBV12-4 and TRBJ2-1, with TRBD2 matching over 10 bases. This sequence originates from a human donor in good health (CMV status not recorded). Some clones in this sample may be carry-over from other donors' samples. The CDR3 coding sequence is TGTGCCAGCACCCCATCGGGGTATAGCGGGGGGAATGAGCAGTTCTTC. Protein product: CASTPSGYSGGNEQFF.